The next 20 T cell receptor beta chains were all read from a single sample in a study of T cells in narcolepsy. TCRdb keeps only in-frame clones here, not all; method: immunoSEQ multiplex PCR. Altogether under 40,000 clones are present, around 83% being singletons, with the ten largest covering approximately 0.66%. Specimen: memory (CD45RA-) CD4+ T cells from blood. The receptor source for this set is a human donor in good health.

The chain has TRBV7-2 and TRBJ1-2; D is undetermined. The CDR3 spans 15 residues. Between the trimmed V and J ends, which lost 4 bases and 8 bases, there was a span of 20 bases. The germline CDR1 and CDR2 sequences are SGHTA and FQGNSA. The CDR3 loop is CASSSFQAGERGYTF. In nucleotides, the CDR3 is TGTGCCAGCAGCTCCTTTCAAGCCGGGGAGAGAGGCTACACCTTC.

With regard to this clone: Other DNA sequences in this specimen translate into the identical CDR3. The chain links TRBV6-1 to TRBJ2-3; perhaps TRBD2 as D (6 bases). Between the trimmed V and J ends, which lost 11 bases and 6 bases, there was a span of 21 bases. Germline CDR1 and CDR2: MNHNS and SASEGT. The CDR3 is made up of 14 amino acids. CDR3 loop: CALGAASAGDTQYF. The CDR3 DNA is TGTGCCTTAGGGGCGGCCAGCGCGGGGGATACGCAGTATTTT.

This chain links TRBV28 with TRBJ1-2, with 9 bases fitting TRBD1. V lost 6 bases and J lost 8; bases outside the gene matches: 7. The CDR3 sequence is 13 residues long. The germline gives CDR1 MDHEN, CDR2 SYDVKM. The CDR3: CASRPTGGRGYTF. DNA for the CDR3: TGTGCCAGCAGACCCACAGGGGGCCGAGGCTACACCTTC.

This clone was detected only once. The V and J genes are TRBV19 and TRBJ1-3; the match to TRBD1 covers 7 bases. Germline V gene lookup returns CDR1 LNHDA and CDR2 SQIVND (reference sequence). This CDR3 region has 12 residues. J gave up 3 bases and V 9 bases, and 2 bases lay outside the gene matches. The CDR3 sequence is CASRGNGNTIYF. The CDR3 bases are TGTGCCAGCAGGGGGAATGGAAACACCATATATTTT.

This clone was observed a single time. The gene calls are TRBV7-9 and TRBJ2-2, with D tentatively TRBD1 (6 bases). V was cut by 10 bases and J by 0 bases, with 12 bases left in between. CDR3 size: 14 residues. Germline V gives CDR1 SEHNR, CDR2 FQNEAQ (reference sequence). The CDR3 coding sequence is TGTGCCAATCGACAGGTCGCGAACACCGGGGAGCTGTTTTTT. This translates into CANRQVANTGELFF. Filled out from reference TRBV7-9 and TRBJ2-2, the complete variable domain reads DTGVSQNPRHKITKRGQNVTFRCDPISEHNRLYWYRQTLGQGPEFLTYFQNEAQLEKSRLLSDRFSAERPKGSFSTLEIQRTEQGDSAMYLCANRQVANTGELFFGEGSRLTVL.

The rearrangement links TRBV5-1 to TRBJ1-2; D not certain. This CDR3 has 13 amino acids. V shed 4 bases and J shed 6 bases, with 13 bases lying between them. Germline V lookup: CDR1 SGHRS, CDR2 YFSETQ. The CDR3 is CASSGARTDGYTF. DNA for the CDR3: TGCGCCAGCAGCGGAGCGAGGACCGATGGCTACACCTTC.

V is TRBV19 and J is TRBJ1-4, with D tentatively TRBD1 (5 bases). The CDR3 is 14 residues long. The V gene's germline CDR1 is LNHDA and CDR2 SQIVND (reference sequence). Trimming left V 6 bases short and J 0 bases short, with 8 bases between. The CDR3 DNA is TGTGCCAGTAGGAGGGGTTCAACTAATGAAAAACTGTTTTTT. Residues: CASRRGSTNEKLFF.

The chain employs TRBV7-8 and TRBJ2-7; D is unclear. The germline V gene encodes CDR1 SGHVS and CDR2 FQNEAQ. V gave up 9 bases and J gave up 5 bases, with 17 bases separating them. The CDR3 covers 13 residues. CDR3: CASRTSSSNEQYF. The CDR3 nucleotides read TGTGCCAGTCGGACCTCTTCGTCCAACGAGCAGTACTTC.

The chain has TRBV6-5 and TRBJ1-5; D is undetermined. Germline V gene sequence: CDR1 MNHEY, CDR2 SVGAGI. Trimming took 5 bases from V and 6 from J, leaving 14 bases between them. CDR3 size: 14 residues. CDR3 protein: CASSPIHGTQPQHF. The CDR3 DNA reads TGTGCCAGCAGTCCTATACATGGCACTCAGCCCCAGCATTTT.

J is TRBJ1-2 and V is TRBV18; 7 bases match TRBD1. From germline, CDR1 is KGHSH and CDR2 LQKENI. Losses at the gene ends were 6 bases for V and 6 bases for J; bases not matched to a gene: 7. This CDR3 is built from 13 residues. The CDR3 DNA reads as TGTGCCAGCTCCCCGACAGGGAGTAATGGCTACACCTTC. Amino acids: CASSPTGSNGYTF.

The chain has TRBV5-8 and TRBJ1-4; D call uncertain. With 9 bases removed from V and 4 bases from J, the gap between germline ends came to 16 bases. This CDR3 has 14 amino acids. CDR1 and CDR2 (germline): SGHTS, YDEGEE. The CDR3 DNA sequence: TGTGCCATCAAAACCGGGCCCTATAATGAAAAACTGTTTTTT. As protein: CAIKTGPYNEKLFF.

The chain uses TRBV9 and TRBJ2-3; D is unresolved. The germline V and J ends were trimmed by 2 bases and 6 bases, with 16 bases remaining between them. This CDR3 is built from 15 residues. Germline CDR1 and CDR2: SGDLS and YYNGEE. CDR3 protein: CASSVAGRALDTQYF. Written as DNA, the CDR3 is TGTGCCAGCAGCGTTGCTGGACGGGCACTGGATACGCAGTATTTT.

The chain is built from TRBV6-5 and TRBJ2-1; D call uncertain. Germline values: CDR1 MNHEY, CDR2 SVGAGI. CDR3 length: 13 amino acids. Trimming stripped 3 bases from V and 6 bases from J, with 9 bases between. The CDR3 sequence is CASSYYSSNEQFF. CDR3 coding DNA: TGTGCCAGCAGTTATTATAGCAGCAATGAGCAGTTCTTC.

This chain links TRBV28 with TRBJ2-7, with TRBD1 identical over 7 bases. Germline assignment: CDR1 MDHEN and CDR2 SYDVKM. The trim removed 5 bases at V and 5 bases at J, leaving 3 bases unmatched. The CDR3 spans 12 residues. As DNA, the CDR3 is TGTGCCAGCAGTGGGGACAGAGACGAGCAGTACGTC. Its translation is CASSGDRDEQYV.

CDR3 DNA: TGTGCCATCAGCAATGATCAGGGGTATGGCTACACCTTC. It is translated as CAISNDQGYGYTF. The chain employs TRBV10-3 and TRBJ1-2; maybe TRBD1 (6 bases). This CDR3 contains 13 residues. The germline V gene has CDR1 ENHRY and CDR2 SYGVKD. The V end was cut by 6 bases, the J end by 5 bases, with 13 bases between.

The CDR3 DNA follows: TGCGCCAGCAGCTTGGGGCAGGGGGGAGATACGCAGTATTTT. Amino acid sequence: CASSLGQGGDTQYF. The chain couples TRBV5-1 to TRBJ2-3; TRBD1 might be the D (7 bases). Germline V gene data show CDR1 as SGHRS and CDR2 as YFSETQ. This CDR3 is 14 amino acids long. Trimming shortened V by 0 bases and J by 5 bases, and 10 bases separated the two germline ends.

The CDR3 reads CATSRGRDSGYSNQPQHF. The CDR3 DNA sequence: TGTGCCACCAGCAGAGGACGGGACAGCGGTTATAGCAATCAGCCCCAGCATTTT. The genes are TRBV15 and TRBJ1-5, with 7 positions matching TRBD1. Trimming removed 1 base from V and 0 bases from J; junction bases left unmatched: 9. CDR3 length equals 18 residues. Germline CDR1 LNHNV, CDR2 YYDKDF (reference sequence).

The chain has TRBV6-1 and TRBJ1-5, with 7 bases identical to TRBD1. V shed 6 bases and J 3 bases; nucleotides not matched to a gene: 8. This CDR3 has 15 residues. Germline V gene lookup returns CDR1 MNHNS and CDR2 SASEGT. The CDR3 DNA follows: TGTGCCAGCAGCCTAGGGACAGCCTTCAATCAGCCCCAGCATTTT. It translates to CASSLGTAFNQPQHF.

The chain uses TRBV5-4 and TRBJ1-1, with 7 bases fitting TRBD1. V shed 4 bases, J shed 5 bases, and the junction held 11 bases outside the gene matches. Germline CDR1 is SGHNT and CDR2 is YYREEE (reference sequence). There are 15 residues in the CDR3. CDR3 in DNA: TGTGCCAGCAGCACGATGACAGGGAGGGGGACTGAAGCTTTCTTT. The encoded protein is CASSTMTGRGTEAFF. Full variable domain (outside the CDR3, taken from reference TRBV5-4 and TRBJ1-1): ETGVTQSPTHLIKTRGQQVTLRCSSQSGHNTVSWYQQALGQGPQFIFQYYREEENGRGNFPPRFSGLQFPNYSSELNVNALELDDSALYLCASSTMTGRGTEAFFGQGTRLTVV.

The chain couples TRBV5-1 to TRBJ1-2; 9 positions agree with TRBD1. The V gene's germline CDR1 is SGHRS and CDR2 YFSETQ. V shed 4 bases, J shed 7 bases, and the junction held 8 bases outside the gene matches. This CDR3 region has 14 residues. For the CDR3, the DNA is TGCGCCAGCAGCCCCGATAGGACAGGGGCTGGCTACACCTTC. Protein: CASSPDRTGAGYTF.